Reported below is one T cell receptor beta chain. The antigen is unknown. This sample was included in a study of CXCR3-negative and CXCR3-positive naive CD8 T cells. Looking at the study overall: Sequencing gave approximately 140 million TRB reads overall, about 1.5 +/- 0.3 million per library.

The CD45RO-CCR7+CD27+CD95- phenotype denoted naive CD8+ T cells. The study, taken as a whole, reports: More hydrophobic TRB CDR3s occurred in CXCR3-positive than in CXCR3-negative naive cells. Comparably high diversity was seen in both naive subsets, and much lower diversity in memory CD8+ cells. Memory, not naive, CXCR3-negative and CXCR3-positive cells differed in TRBV-TRBJ usage.

Per germline, CDR1 SGHKS and CDR2 YYEKEE (reference sequence). The CDR3 sequence is 12 residues long. The authors prepared UMI-labeled TRB cDNA libraries by 5' RACE. TCRdb derives one entry per CDR3 protein from the 5' RACE reads, leaving out DNA. The sample spans some 150,000 distinct CDR3 sequences; the ten largest clones claim around 0.37%. V usage is TRBV5-5 and J usage is TRBJ2-2. The specimen sequenced was naive CXCR3+ CD8+ T cells from blood. As for subset: CD45RO-CCR7+CD27+CD95- naive CD8+ T cells expressing CXCR3 (TNR3+). This receptor was taken from a human donor in good health. Some clones in this sample may be carry-over from other donors' samples. CDR3 region: CASSVNTGELFF.